Presented here are 18 T cell receptor beta chains from one specimen sequenced in a study of blood T cell repertoires in COVID-19. Some clones are missing from TCRdb's copy, which holds only in-frame ones; the method was immunoSEQ multiplex PCR. The profile shows 50,000 to 70,000 clones, 80% to 90% of them singletons. The sequenced sample consisted of peripheral blood. The receptors stem from a woman in her seventies with active COVID-19.

The count of this clone is one. The chain links TRBV18 to TRBJ2-3, with 12 positions matching TRBD2. The CDR3 runs 15 residues. Losses at the gene ends were 3 bases for V and 8 bases for J; bases not matched to a gene: 6. Per the germline V gene, CDR1 is KGHSH and CDR2 is LQKENI. The CDR3 bases are TGTGCCAGCTCACCGACTAGCGGGAGCGGAGGTACGCAGTATTTT. Protein: CASSPTSGSGGTQYF.

With respect to this clone: The CDR3 does not close with the conserved phenylalanine or tryptophan, likely indicating a read error. In nucleotides, the CDR3 is TGTGCCAGCTCACCACCGGAGTCGGGATATGGCTACACCTCC. Its protein is CASSPPESGYGYTS. The rearrangement links TRBV18 to TRBJ1-2; no clear D. The CDR3 length is 14 residues. V lost 0 bases and J 5 bases, leaving 10 bases between the germline ends. The V gene's germline CDR1 is KGHSH and CDR2 LQKENI.

This clone was found once. This rearrangement joins TRBV10-1 to TRBJ1-5; D is possibly TRBD1 (6 bases). The CDR3 is made up of 17 amino acids. Trimming removed 5 bases from V and 10 bases from J, with 27 bases in between. Germline assignment: CDR1 WNHNN and CDR2 SYGVQD (reference sequence). The CDR3 loop reads CASSYLLGGRTEYPQHF. The CDR3 DNA reads as TGCGCCAGCAGTTACCTTTTGGGGGGGCGAACCGAGTACCCCCAGCATTTT.

The rearrangement links TRBV28 to TRBJ2-1; D is perhaps TRBD2 (6 bases). Per the germline V gene, CDR1 is MDHEN and CDR2 is SYDVKM. Trimming cost V 3 bases and J 6 bases, with 9 bases left between them. This CDR3 region has 13 residues. The DNA of the CDR3 is TGTGCCAGCAGTTTCGGGGGAGGCAATGAGCAGTTCTTC. Encoded protein: CASSFGGGNEQFF.

This clone was recorded once. The chain combines TRBV19 with TRBJ2-7, with D possibly matching TRBD1 (6 bases). The CDR3 is 15 amino acids. V lost 1 base and J 6 bases, leaving 16 bases between the germline ends. Germline CDR1 reads LNHDA; CDR2 reads SQIVND (reference sequence). CDR3 DNA: TGTGCCAGTAGTATAGTCCGGGACAACGGTGGCGAGCAGTACTTC. This encodes CASSIVRDNGGEQYF.

The DNA of the CDR3 is TGCGCCAGCAGCTTCGGCGACAGGGGAGTCCAGCCCCAGCATTTT. Translated: CASSFGDRGVQPQHF. The chain has TRBV5-1 and TRBJ1-5; 8 bases are shared with TRBD1. The V gene's germline CDR1 is SGHRS and CDR2 YFSETQ. V shed 2 bases and J 7 bases; nucleotides not matched to a gene: 8. This CDR3 has 15 amino acids.

This CDR3 reads CASSSQGARTYEQYF. DNA of the CDR3: TGTGCCAGCAGTTCACAGGGGGCTCGAACCTACGAGCAGTACTTC. V usage is TRBV28 and J usage is TRBJ2-7; TRBD1 matches 9 bases. This CDR3 comprises 15 residues. Germline V gives CDR1 MDHEN, CDR2 SYDVKM. V lost 4 bases, J lost 2 bases, and 6 bases stayed unmatched.

The V call is TRBV25-1, the J call TRBJ2-3; tentatively, D is TRBD1 (6 bases). Germline V gene sequence: CDR1 MGHDK, CDR2 SYGVNS. The V and J ends lost 3 bases and 2 bases respectively, with 18 bases between them. The CDR3 totals 17 residues. This CDR3 is CASSDPLRQDLTDTQYF. For the CDR3, the DNA is TGTGCCAGCAGTGATCCCCTCAGACAGGACCTCACAGATACGCAGTATTTT.

The chain recombines TRBV28 with TRBJ2-4; TRBD2 aligns across 12 bases. Germline trimming cut 7 bases from V and 1 base from J; bases unmatched to any gene: 2. The CDR3 loop spans 15 amino acids. Germline loops: CDR1 MDHEN, CDR2 SYDVKM. The CDR3 loop reads CASKTSGRAKNIQYF. The CDR3, as DNA: TGTGCCAGCAAAACTAGCGGGAGGGCCAAAAACATTCAGTACTTC.

The rearrangement joins TRBV18 to TRBJ1-4; D ambiguous. Germline loops: CDR1 KGHSH, CDR2 LQKENI. The V end was cut by 2 bases, the J end by 8 bases, with 15 bases between. This CDR3 contains 15 residues. The CDR3 nucleotides read TGTGCCAGCTCACCAAGTCCCGGACTGAAGGAAAAACTGTTTTTT. It yields the protein CASSPSPGLKEKLFF.

The DNA of the CDR3 is TGTGCCAGCAGCTTAGACTGGACTAGCACAGATACGCAGTATTTT. Its protein product is CASSLDWTSTDTQYF. This rearrangement joins TRBV7-9 to TRBJ2-3; D perhaps matches TRBD2 (5 bases). The germline V gene encodes CDR1 SEHNR and CDR2 FQNEAQ (reference sequence). Trimming removed 1 base from V and 0 bases from J, with 8 bases in between. The CDR3 has 15 amino acids.

In its sample, this clone was seen once. This chain joins TRBV25-1 and TRBJ2-5; tentative D call: TRBD2 (6 bases). V was shortened by 2 bases and J by 5 bases, with 9 bases between the two germline ends. The germline V gene encodes CDR1 MGHDK and CDR2 SYGVNS. CDR3 length: 13 residues. DNA of the CDR3: TGTGCCAGCAGTGAAAGAGGGAGGGAGACCCAGTACTTC. Amino acid sequence: CASSERGRETQYF.

The chain uses TRBV5-1 and TRBJ1-2; unclear D gene. Germline values: CDR1 SGHRS, CDR2 YFSETQ. The CDR3 contains 15 residues. V lost 1 base and J lost 8, with 18 bases in between. The CDR3 spells CASSLFDARSSGYTF. CDR3 nucleotide sequence: TGCGCCAGCAGCTTGTTTGACGCGAGGTCTTCGGGCTACACCTTC. Drawing the rest from reference TRBV5-1 and TRBJ1-2, the complete variable domain is KAGVTQTPRYLIKTRGQQVTLSCSPISGHRSVSWYQQTPGQGLQFLFEYFSETQRNKGNFPGRFSGRQFSNSRSEMNVSTLELGDSALYLCASSLFDARSSGYTFGSGTRLTVV.

The CDR3 nucleotides read TGTGCCAGTAGTATCGAACAGGGTCTACGAGCTAACTATGGCTACACCTTC. This sequence encodes CASSIEQGLRANYGYTF. V usage is TRBV19 and J usage is TRBJ1-2, with D possibly TRBD1 on 6 matching bases. Looked up from germline, CDR1 is LNHDA and CDR2 is SQIVND (reference sequence). This CDR3 spans 17 amino acids. V was clipped by 3 bases and J by 0 bases, with 17 bases between them.

This chain joins TRBV28 and TRBJ1-2, with a possible D match to TRBD1 (5 bases). This CDR3 has 14 amino acids. Trimming left V 8 bases short and J 0 bases short, with 13 bases between. Germline V CDR1 and CDR2: MDHEN, SYDVKM. This CDR3 is CASVQIRANYGYTF. The CDR3 DNA is TGTGCCAGCGTACAGATCAGGGCTAACTATGGCTACACCTTC.

This clone showed up just once. This chain uses TRBV27 with TRBJ2-1; tentative D call: TRBD1 (5 bases). The CDR3 covers 13 residues. Germline-derived CDR1 and CDR2 are MNHEY and SMNVEV (reference sequence). Trimming removed 5 bases at V and 2 bases at J, with 7 bases between. CDR3 protein: CASSPDTYNEQFF. CDR3 DNA sequence: TGTGCCAGCAGTCCGGACACCTACAATGAGCAGTTCTTC.

The rearrangement links TRBV11-2 to TRBJ2-7; perhaps TRBD1 as D (5 bases). V lost 0 bases, J lost 2 bases, and 11 bases lay in between. The CDR3 contains 15 residues. Germline V gives CDR1 SGHAT, CDR2 FQNNGV. The CDR3 loop is CASSLDGASPYEQYF. CDR3 coding DNA: TGTGCCAGCAGCTTAGATGGGGCATCTCCCTACGAGCAGTACTTC.

The gene calls are TRBV6-4 and TRBJ2-1; 11 nucleotides line up with TRBD2. CDR1 is MRHNA and CDR2 is SNTAGT in the germline V gene. Trimming cost V 5 bases and J 8 bases; bases outside gene matches: 8. CDR3 length: 15 residues. The CDR3 loop reads CASSLTSGSGDEQFF. The CDR3 coding sequence is TGTGCCAGCAGTCTAACTAGCGGGAGTGGGGATGAGCAGTTCTTC.